The present T cell receptor (beta chain) was sequenced within a study of identical twins listed by TCRdb under 2016. About the study as a whole: TCR alpha and beta repertoires from monozygotic twins, unrelated adults of various ages and cord blood were deep-sequenced to test whether fetal clonotypes persist. To rule out contamination, the twin experiments were replicated at different times with different library preparation protocols. Study-wide conclusions, independent of this receptor: Conclusions relied on cross-sectional statistical analysis, since the same donors could not be followed over many years. Zero-insertion analyses could be partly confounded by invariant T cells such as MAIT and iNKT, although diverse VJ usage argued against such confounding for most clonotypes. Compared with coincidental sharing between unrelated individuals, an excess of low generation-probability sequences was observed among out-of-frame TCR alpha sequences shared between twins. In monozygotic twins, out-of-frame TCR alpha sharing was systematically underestimated by recombination models, although the models agreed with sharing between unrelated individuals. Excess twin sharing in beta out-of-frame sequences was weaker because fewer shared sequences lowered the signal-to-noise ratio. Abundant cord blood beta clonotypes had fewer insertions, young adult naive repertoires showed a similar but weaker trend, and memory repertoires showed no such trend.

Every donor in the study was a healthy Caucasian. Three pairs of female monozygotic twins, all aged roughly 18 to 29 years, made up the twin cohort. Miltenyi CD45RO+ enrichment and human naive T-cell isolation kits were used to isolate memory (CD45RO+) and naive T cells from PBMC. V trim: 4 bases; J trim: 5 bases; unmatched bases: 12. The germline V gene encodes CDR1 MGHRA and CDR2 YSYEKL. The cysteine opens and the phenylalanine closes a CDR3 of 17 amino acids. Just CDR3 DNA is preserved here, 51 bases in frame from base 1. Library preparation was by 5' RACE. Sequenced using an Illumina HiSeq 2000. Template switching introduced a universal primer binding site; the final cDNA contained a unique molecular identifier, enabling accurate counting of TCR cDNA molecules. Specific primers in the conserved constant-segment region were used to synthesize first-strand cDNA for TCR alpha and beta chains. To control for contamination, every cDNA library was double barcoded, receiving both a SMART-Mk sample barcode and Illumina barcodes. Two successive PCR steps introduced TruSeq adapter sequences along with Illumina sample barcodes. The Illumina HiSeq platform was used with custom primers to sequence TCR alpha and beta cDNA libraries. As for the original processing: Unique molecular identifiers were extracted from raw reads with MiGEC, and CDR3 positions were determined with MiXCR. Recombination models were inferred per individual with the repgenHMM and IGoR tools using an EM algorithm. Shared clonotypes were analyzed with the tcR package in R, and sharing was normalized by the product of cloneset sizes. To study raw recombination free of thymic and clonal selection effects, out-of-frame nonproductive sequences were analyzed. TCRdb trimmed public reads at Q25 via fastp, called clones via MiXCR and kept in-frame beta chains. Every entry covers one CDR3 protein and lists the most common genes and DNA from its rows. The V and J calls come from TCRdb's annotation, not from the publication. A total of around 300,000 distinct CDR3 sequences appear in this sample, about 8.1% of them only once. Approximately 2% of the sample lies in the top ten.

There are many counts of this clonotype. Its antigen is still unknown. The sample holds no much larger clone one base away, and base qualities are not on file. The same sample was also used in a study of yellow fever vaccine responses in identical twins. As that second paper reports: According to the authors, the vaccine-induced T cell response in identical twins seemed to be partly convergent and partly specific to each individual. In the study, vaccine-responding T cell clones were precisely tracked in identical twins.

This receptor was obtained from a woman younger than 35 in good health. The specimen sequenced was memory (CD45RO+) T cells sorted from blood. The cell subset or site tag for this specimen amounts to: CD45RO+ enriched T cells. This chain is built from TRBV4-1 and TRBJ2-2; 8 central bases correspond to TRBD1. The sequenced DNA is TGCGCCAGCAGCCTCCGGGACAGGCCCCTAACTACCGGGGAGCTGTTTTTT. It is translated as CASSLRDRPLTTGELFF.